This TCR beta chain was sequenced during a study of identifying expanded T cells in peripheral blood. Collection occurred without any documented infections or immune events in donors. The germline gives CDR1 SQVTM, CDR2 ANQGSEA. This CDR3 is 15 amino acids long. V was shortened by 6 bases and J by 3 bases, with 18 bases between the two germline ends. General observations from the study: Variance in clone template counts between two-week samples significantly increased with total template count across all healthy donors. About 1.2 clones differed between technical replicates, versus approximately 17 and 20 over time.

The table came from immunoSEQ multiplex PCR; TCRdb's copy has only in-frame clones and leaves some out. Among 85,000 to 120,000 clones, approximately 89% were seen once, and the ten largest hold 14%. Note on this clone: Its antigen is not known.

The chain links TRBV29-1 to TRBJ2-1; D not certain. The sample taken for sequencing was blood. The sequence came from a person aged 18 to 70 in good health. This CDR3 reads CSVATLQIVYNEQFF. The CDR3 DNA follows: TGCAGCGTCGCAACGTTACAGATCGTCTACAATGAGCAGTTCTTC.